The clone carrying this TCR beta chain was recorded only once. Libraries were prepared by immunoSEQ multiplex PCR; TCRdb keeps only in-frame clonotypes and omits some of them. The sample comprises approximately 80,000 clones, less than 85% of which are singletons, and 15% to 20% rests with the top ten. This sample was included in a study of blood T cell repertoires in COVID-19. The sequencing sample was made of peripheral blood. This sequence was found in a man in his 70s with active or convalescent COVID-19.

Here the CDR3 reads CASSMGLLRYGYTF. CDR3 DNA: TGTGCCAGTAGTATGGGACTCTTACGGTATGGCTACACCTTC. The gene calls are TRBV19 and TRBJ1-2; maybe TRBD1 (5 bases). Trimming pared 3 bases from V and 5 bases from J, leaving 13 bases between. Germline V gene data show CDR1 as LNHDA and CDR2 as SQIVND (reference sequence). This CDR3 is built from 14 residues.